This T cell receptor (beta chain) is from a study of T cells in Graves' hyperthyroidism and ophthalmopathy. Notes on the study in general: A 13 V-J model separated ophthalmopathy from stable hyperthyroidism.

Each patient was aged 18 to 65 and had newly diagnosed hyperthyroidism of under 2 months' duration. Those patients with uncontrolled infection, other autoimmune disease, pregnancy or lactation were excluded. The study based diagnoses on clinical symptoms, serum thyroxine and TRAb, thyroid ultrasound and orbital computed tomography. RNA transcripts provided the source from which TCR beta CDR3 regions were amplified. Researchers ran a first-round RT-PCR on the TCR CDR3 using the HTBI primer set. TCRdb re-analysed the multiplex PCR reads in MiXCR, keeping a single row per CDR3 protein. This sample has under 400,000 distinct CDR3 sequences; around 14% occur once, and the top ten carry 9% to 9.5%. Trimming removed 4 bases at V and 5 bases at J, with 14 bases between. The germline V gene encodes CDR1 SGHTA and CDR2 FQGTGA. The CDR3 totals 14 residues. This clonotype was counted ten times or more. Its antigen remains unidentified.

This receptor was identified in a woman between 18 and 29 years old with Graves' hyperthyroidism. Material: blood. V is TRBV7-3 and J is TRBJ2-5; D perhaps matches TRBD2 (5 bases). CDR3 protein: CASSSGLAPETQYF. CDR3 sequence (DNA): TGTGCCAGCAGCTCCGGACTCGCTCCGGAGACCCAGTACTTC.